This T cell receptor beta chain was retrieved from a study of cytomegalovirus exposure and HLA in healthy donors. Study-level findings and limits: Across HLA loci, a later analysis found differing TCR association rates, with DRB1 most and HLA-C fewest. Later analysis suggested links between common viral pathogens and several top significant clusters.

Worth noting for this clone: Its antigen remains unknown.

The PCR ran on 60 Vbeta and 13 Jbeta primers. Data came from immunoSEQ multiplex PCR; TCRdb stores just in-frame clones and leaves some out. The sample comprises some 240,000 clones, around 73% of which are singletons, and less than 4.5% rests with the top ten. CDR3 length: 18 amino acids. Germline CDR1 and CDR2: SGHNT and YYREEE (reference sequence). Germline trimming cut 4 bases from V and 4 bases from J; bases unmatched to any gene: 16. This rearrangement joins TRBV5-4 to TRBJ2-2; 7 nucleotides line up with TRBD2. The sequencing input was PBMCs. This TCR derives from a male donor in good health and CMV-seronegative. CDR3 sequence: CASSPASGAGGGTGELFF. CDR3 DNA: TGTGCCAGCAGCCCGGCGAGCGGGGCCGGTGGTGGCACCGGGGAGCTGTTTTTT.